Shown below are 26 T cell receptor beta chains from a single sample sequenced in a study of blood T cells in healthy people across ages. Using a J-beta primer mix together with a sample-barcoded 5' primer, a second PCR was run for about 6 to 11 cycles. TCRdb analysed the 5' RACE reads with MiXCR anew, one entry per CDR3 protein. The sample includes approximately 1,000,000 distinct CDR3 sequences, 30% to 40% of them seen just once. The sequenced material came from blood. All receptors derive from a young man in good health.

The chain is built from TRBV6-2 or TRBV6-3 and TRBJ2-1; 9 positions agree with TRBD1. The V gene end was trimmed by 9 bases and the J gene end by 8 bases; junction bases not matched to a gene: 11. CDR1 and CDR2 (germline): MNHEY, SVGEGT. The CDR3 contains 14 residues. CDR3 in DNA: TGTGCCAGGAGAAAAAGGGACAGGGTACATGAGCAGTTCTTC. This encodes CARRKRDRVHEQFF.

This clonotype turned up a few times. The rearrangement joins TRBV29-1 to TRBJ1-2; TRBD1 agrees at 9 bases. CDR3 length: 12 residues. Germline V gene sequence: CDR1 SQVTM, CDR2 ANQGSEA. Losses at the gene ends were 4 bases for V and 7 bases for J; bases not matched to a gene: 4. In nucleotides, the CDR3 is TGCAGCGTTGGGGACAGGGTATCTGGCTACACCTTC. Translation gives CSVGDRVSGYTF. The full variable domain, its missing parts supplied by reference TRBV29-1 and TRBJ1-2, is SAVISQKPSRDICQRGTSLTIQCQVDSQVTMMFWYRQQPGQSLTLIATANQGSEATYESGFVIDKFPISRPNLTFSTLTVSNMSPEDSSIYLCSVGDRVSGYTFGSGTRLTVV.

At least ten counts were recorded for this clonotype. The J gene is TRBJ1-2, the V gene TRBV6-5, with 10 bases fitting TRBD1. V shed 3 bases, J shed 2 bases, and the junction held 3 bases outside the gene matches. The germline V gene encodes CDR1 MNHEY and CDR2 SVGAGI. The CDR3 length is 15 residues. CDR3 sequence (DNA): TGTGCCAGCAGTTATCTGACAGGGGGCAACTATGGCTACACCTTC. Translating gives CASSYLTGGNYGYTF.

This clonotype was counted between two and nine times. CDR3 DNA: TGTGCCAGCTCACCACCGGCCAGACAGGGGAGTAAAGGCTACACCTTC. Translated, it gives CASSPPARQGSKGYTF. The chain carries TRBV18 and TRBJ1-2, with 8 nucleotides matching TRBD1. CDR1 and CDR2 (germline): KGHSH, LQKENI. With V trimmed by 0 bases and J by 8 bases, 11 bases remained unmatched. CDR3 length: 16 amino acids.

This clonotype was counted between two and nine times. The chain couples TRBV7-2 to TRBJ2-3; D is tentatively TRBD1 or TRBD2 (5 bases each). The CDR3 length is 15 residues. V was clipped by 2 bases and J by 2 bases, with 11 bases between them. The germline gives CDR1 SGHTA, CDR2 FQGNSA. The CDR3 DNA follows: TGTGCCAGCAGCTTACAGAGGGGACCCACAGATACGCAGTATTTT. Translated, it gives CASSLQRGPTDTQYF.

Concerning this clonotype itself: Just one base apart from a much larger clone, this may be a read error. V gene TRBV6-5 combines with J gene TRBJ1-4; D not certain. Germline CDR1 reads MNHEY; CDR2 reads SVGAGI. V lost 2 bases, J lost 5 bases, and 3 bases lay in between. This CDR3 has 12 residues. The CDR3 protein is CASSYANEKLFF. CDR3 DNA: TGTGCCAGCAGTTACGCGAATGAAAAACTGTTTTTT.

The chain recombines TRBV7-9 with TRBJ1-1; no definite D call. Germline CDR1 reads SEHNR; CDR2 reads FQNEAQ (reference sequence). V was clipped by 5 bases and J by 0 bases, with 13 bases between them. The CDR3 has 15 amino acids. CDR3 residues: CASSTPAGVNTEAFF. In nucleotides, the CDR3 is TGTGCCAGCAGCACCCCGGCCGGGGTGAACACTGAAGCTTTCTTT.

The chain couples TRBV5-5 to TRBJ1-4; D uncertain. The germline CDR1 and CDR2 sequences are SGHKS and YYEKEE (reference sequence). Trimming stripped 5 bases from V and 0 bases from J, with 17 bases between. The CDR3 loop spans 17 amino acids. The CDR3: CASSQLHDAATNEKLFF. The CDR3 DNA reads TGTGCCAGCAGTCAACTTCACGATGCTGCAACTAATGAAAAACTGTTTTTT.

This clonotype was seen a single time. This chain links TRBV6-5 with TRBJ2-7, with D perhaps TRBD2 (5 bases). The V and J ends lost 6 bases and 9 bases respectively, with 12 bases between them. The CDR3 sequence is 11 residues long. In germline, CDR1 is MNHEY, CDR2 SVGAGI. CDR3 DNA sequence: TGTGCCAGCAGGGGGAAGGGAGTGCAGTACTTC. It encodes CASRGKGVQYF.

The rearrangement uses TRBV14 and TRBJ2-7; 10 bases align to TRBD1. This CDR3 is 16 amino acids long. Germline V gene data show CDR1 as SGHDN and CDR2 as FVKESK. J gave up 3 bases and V 2 bases, and 7 bases lay outside the gene matches. Here the CDR3 DNA reads TGTGCCAGCAGCCAAAGGGGACAGGGGACGTACTACGAGCAGTACTTC. Translation: CASSQRGQGTYYEQYF.

This clonotype has a handful of counts. The V call is TRBV6-5, the J call TRBJ2-1; 10 positions match TRBD2. From germline, CDR1 is MNHEY and CDR2 SVGAGI. The CDR3 is made up of 16 amino acids. V was clipped by 0 bases and J by 12 bases; unmatched bases: 11. The CDR3 here is CASSYSKSGGAEGQFF. In DNA form, the CDR3 reads TGTGCCAGCAGTTACTCGAAGAGCGGGGGGGCGGAAGGGCAGTTCTTC.

This sequence joins TRBV4-3 and TRBJ1-5; weak D call: TRBD1 (6 bases). The CDR3 is made up of 16 amino acids. The germline V and J ends were trimmed by 0 bases and 7 bases, with 16 bases remaining between them. Germline V gene lookup returns CDR1 LGHNA and CDR2 YSLEER. The CDR3 nucleotides read TGCGCCAGCAGCCAAGATCCCGGGGGCGTTAAGCAGCCCCAGCATTTT. Residues: CASSQDPGGVKQPQHF.

Concerning this clonotype itself: At one end the junction does not follow the germline gene, possibly because of a read error. J is TRBJ2-3 and V is TRBV24-1; no definite D call. Germline V gene sequence: CDR1 KGHDR, CDR2 SFDVKD. The CDR3 consists of 17 residues. CDR3 residues: CASSDPATELGTDTQYF. The CDR3 DNA reads as TGTGCCTCCAGTGACCCAGCCACAGAGCTTGGGACAGATACGCAGTATTTT.

V and J are TRBV5-1 and TRBJ2-1, with D possibly TRBD2 on 5 matching bases. CDR1 and CDR2 (germline): SGHRS, YFSETQ. CDR3 length: 12 amino acids. V lost 3 bases, J lost 9 bases, and 10 bases lay in between. CDR3 loop: CASSSPTTEQFF. Written as DNA, the CDR3 is TGCGCCAGCAGCTCACCGACTACTGAGCAGTTCTTC.

Comment on this clonotype: Sequence at one end of the junction differs from germline and may be a read error. This chain uses TRBV4-2 with TRBJ1-2; no reliable D call. There are 15 residues in the CDR3. From germline, CDR1 is LGHNA and CDR2 YNFKEQ. The CDR3: CAGSQDGGGNYGYTF. The DNA of the CDR3 is TGTGCCGGCAGCCAAGATGGCGGCGGAAACTATGGCTACACCTTC.

This chain links TRBV6-6 with TRBJ1-3; D not certain. The CDR3 has 16 amino acids. V was clipped by 3 bases and J by 0 bases, with 12 bases between them. Germline CDR1 and CDR2: MNHNY and SVGAGI (reference sequence). The CDR3 sequence is CASSYTRGHSGNTIYF. In DNA, the CDR3 is TGTGCCAGCAGTTATACCCGAGGGCACTCTGGAAACACCATATATTTT.

The chain combines TRBV7-2 with TRBJ1-4; D unresolved. V shed 4 bases and J shed 3 bases, with 3 bases lying between them. The CDR3 consists of 12 residues. The V gene's germline CDR1 is SGHTA and CDR2 FQGNSA. The CDR3 loop is CASSSANEKLFF. CDR3 sequence (DNA): TGTGCCAGCAGCTCGGCTAATGAAAAACTGTTTTTT.

This clonotype appeared a few times. CDR3 region: CASSYKRHVATNEKLFF. The CDR3 bases are TGTGCCAGCAGTTACAAGAGACACGTTGCAACTAATGAAAAACTGTTTTTT. The chain employs TRBV6-2 or TRBV6-3 and TRBJ1-4, with D hard to call. The CDR3 loop spans 17 amino acids. The ends were cut back, 2 bases at V and 0 bases at J, with 13 bases in the middle. Germline V gene data show CDR1 as MNHEY and CDR2 as SVGEGT.

The V call is TRBV15, the J call TRBJ1-1; a weak D match, TRBD1 (5 bases). Germline CDR1 reads LNHNV; CDR2 reads YYDKDF (reference sequence). The CDR3 runs 15 residues. V was cut by 0 bases and J by 5 bases, with 13 bases left in between. For the CDR3, the DNA is TGTGCCACCAGCAGAGATCGGGAGGGACGGACTGAAGCTTTCTTT. It encodes CATSRDREGRTEAFF.

CDR3 region: CSARAQPGQIQETQYF. CDR3 in DNA: TGCAGTGCTAGAGCTCAGCCGGGACAGATACAAGAGACCCAGTACTTC. The chain links TRBV20-1 to TRBJ2-5; 7 bases line up with TRBD1. CDR1 is DFQATT, CDR2 SNEGSKA, per germline (reference sequence). The CDR3 runs to 16 residues. With V trimmed by 1 base and J by 2 bases, 10 bases remained unmatched.

This chain links TRBV6-2 or TRBV6-3 with TRBJ2-1, with TRBD1 matching 9 bases. V trimming: 7 bases; J trimming: 3 bases; junction bases outside the gene matches: 10. This CDR3 is built from 16 residues. The germline V gene encodes CDR1 MNHEY and CDR2 SVGEGT. The CDR3: CASKRTGTGLYNEQFF. The CDR3 coding sequence is TGTGCCAGCAAACGGACTGGGACAGGGCTCTACAATGAGCAGTTCTTC.

This clonotype was recorded at least ten times. Relative to the germline gene, one junction end is altered; a read error may explain this. The chain has TRBV18 and TRBJ1-2; 7 bases line up with TRBD1. Germline V CDR1 and CDR2: KGHSH, LQKENI. The CDR3 runs to 16 residues. The CDR3, as DNA: TGTGCCAGCTCTCCACACGGGACAGACTTTTTCTATGGCTACACCTTC. Protein: CASSPHGTDFFYGYTF. Together with reference TRBV18 and TRBJ1-2, the CDR3 gives the full variable domain: NAGVMQNPRHLVRRRGQEARLRCSPMKGHSHVYWYRQLPEEGLKFMVYLQKENIIDESGMPKERFSAEFPKEGPSILRIQQVVRGDSAAYFCASSPHGTDFFYGYTFGSGTRLTVV.

The chain is built from TRBV20-1 and TRBJ1-1; perhaps TRBD1 as D (5 bases). CDR1 is DFQATT and CDR2 is SNEGSKA in the germline V gene (reference sequence). V was shortened by 0 bases and J by 1 base, with 12 bases between the two germline ends. This CDR3 region has 15 residues. The CDR3 coding sequence is TGCAGTGCTAGAGACGCCGGGACCCCGAACACTGAAGCTTTCTTT. Protein: CSARDAGTPNTEAFF.

This clonotype was detected once. The chain couples TRBV5-1 to TRBJ2-1; 10 bases match TRBD2. There are 16 residues in the CDR3. The J segment lost 4 bases and the V segment lost 4 bases, leaving 8 bases of the junction unmatched. Germline CDR1 and CDR2: SGHRS and YFSETQ. CDR3 in DNA: TGCGCCAGCAGCAAAAGCGGGGGGGCCAGATACAATGAGCAGTTCTTC. The encoded protein is CASSKSGGARYNEQFF.

This chain connects TRBV3-1 to TRBJ2-7; TRBD2 aligns across 10 bases. There are 16 residues in the CDR3. Germline V gene data show CDR1 as LGHDT and CDR2 as YNNKEL (reference sequence). V lost 4 bases to trimming and J lost 5 bases; unmatched junction nucleotides: 11. This chain's CDR3 is CASSPVYKREGHEQYF. In DNA form, the CDR3 reads TGTGCCAGCAGCCCAGTCTACAAGCGGGAGGGCCACGAGCAGTACTTC.

This clonotype was counted a few times. The chain carries TRBV25-1 and TRBJ2-5; the D gene is possibly TRBD1 (5 bases). CDR3 length: 18 amino acids. With 6 bases removed from V and 3 bases from J, the gap between germline ends came to 26 bases. Germline assignment: CDR1 MGHDK and CDR2 SYGVNS. CDR3 DNA: TGTGCCAGCAGCCCTCGGTGGGTAGTAGGGGCCCGAAAAGAGACCCAGTACTTC. This gives the protein CASSPRWVVGARKETQYF.